The rows below give T cell receptor beta chains drawn from one sample of a study of T cells in Graves' hyperthyroidism and ophthalmopathy. One entry per CDR3 protein results from TCRdb running MiXCR on the multiplex PCR reads. Here the sample spans a few hundred thousand distinct CDR3 sequences, about 16% being singletons. Sequencing was done on a sample of blood. Receptors originate from a woman in her 30s with Graves' ophthalmopathy. Both conserved end residues are part of each CDR3. Fields, in order: V gene, clone size, J gene, D gene, CDR3 protein, CDR3 DNA. The D gene is left open where the match is weak. Clone size appears in some rows only: once, few, many, or a class for an expanded clone.

>TRBV5-1|-|TRBJ2-1|-
CASSLEGDSYNEQFF
TGCGCCAGCAGCTTGGAAGGGGACTCCTACAATGAGCAGTTCTTC
>TRBV7-9|few|TRBJ1-3|-
CASSLWAGAGNTIYF
TGTGCCAGCAGCTTATGGGCAGGGGCTGGAAACACCATATATTTT
>TRBV7-9|many|TRBJ2-5|-
CASIPPGVRETQYF
TGTGCCAGCATCCCGCCGGGAGTCCGAGAGACCCAGTACTTC
>TRBV11-3|few|TRBJ2-2|-
CASSLSGITTGELFF
TGTGCCAGCAGCTTATCAGGGATTACCACCGGGGAGCTGTTTTTT
>TRBV19|-|TRBJ2-5|-
CASSVTVNQETQYF
TGTGCCAGTAGTGTGACAGTCAATCAAGAGACCCAGTACTTC
>TRBV6-1|-|TRBJ1-1|-
CASTLTWNTEAFF
TGTGCCAGCACCCTTACTTGGAACACTGAAGCTTTCTTT
>TRBV3-2|few|TRBJ2-7|-
CATVSGRLNEQYF
TGTGCCACAGTTAGCGGGAGGCTCAACGAGCAGTACTTC
>TRBV29-1|many|TRBJ1-5|TRBD1
CSVQGQPNQPQHF
TGCAGCGTCCAGGGACAGCCAAATCAGCCCCAGCATTTT
>TRBV20-1|few|TRBJ2-1|-
CSARVTSLNLNNEQFF
TGCAGTGCTAGAGTAACTAGCCTAAACCTAAACAATGAGCAGTTCTTC
>TRBV5-4|-|TRBJ2-1|TRBD2
CASGGGLAGVREQFF
TGTGCCAGCGGGGGAGGACTAGCGGGAGTACGGGAGCAGTTCTTC
>TRBV4-1|many|TRBJ1-2|TRBD1
CASSSTGAYGYTF
TGCGCCAGCAGCTCCACAGGGGCTTATGGCTACACCTTC
>TRBV24-1|few|TRBJ2-1|TRBD2
CATSVAGGYNEQFF
TGTGCCACCAGTGTGGCGGGAGGCTACAATGAGCAGTTCTTC
>TRBV6-1|-|TRBJ2-7|TRBD2
CASSGLAGVSGRNYEQYF
TGCGCCAGCAGCGGACTAGCGGGAGTATCCGGGAGAAACTACGAGCAGTACTTC
>TRBV4-2|many|TRBJ1-2|-
CASSQAKQGGYTF
TGTGCCAGCAGCCAAGCTAAGCAGGGGGGCTACACCTTC
>TRBV7-3|many|TRBJ2-1|-
CASSLSNDGEQFF
TGTGCCAGCAGCTTATCTAATGACGGTGAGCAGTTCTTC
>TRBV20-1|many|TRBJ2-1|TRBD2
CSARSLAGSYNEQFF
TGCAGTGCTAGATCCCTAGCGGGATCCTACAATGAGCAGTTCTTC